This T cell receptor (beta chain) derives from a study of CD8+ T cells in alopecia areata. General observations from the study: Possibly as an HLA-related effect, TCR sharing across patients appeared less clear than in mice.

The CDR3 covers 15 residues. Germline lookup yields CDR1 MGHRA and CDR2 YSYEKL. V lost 5 bases to trimming and J lost 9 bases; unmatched junction nucleotides: 6. This clone has just a few counts. What it recognizes is unknown. Sequencing templates came from extracted RNA that was reverse transcribed into cDNA. Generated by immunoSEQ multiplex PCR, the TCRdb table keeps only in-frame clones and is missing some. The table shows 150,000 or so clones, with 85% to 90% occurring only once. The source is a human donor with alopecia areata. This chain joins TRBV4-1 and TRBJ2-1; 14 nucleotides align to TRBD2. The sequencing here drew on CD8+ T cells sorted from blood, taken at week 0. CDR3 residues: CASSDKGLAGVEQFF. The CDR3 DNA reads as TGCGCCAGCAGCGATAAGGGACTAGCGGGAGTTGAGCAGTTCTTC.